Below are 16 T cell receptor beta chains sequenced from a single sample in a study of shared clonotypes between healthy human individuals. Sequenced by immunoSEQ multiplex PCR; TCRdb stores in-frame clones only, minus some. The sample lists some 450,000 clones, around 77% seen once, with approximately 12% in the top ten. The specimen was PBMCs. These receptors originate from a woman between 35 and 50 years old in good health. Some clones in this sample may be carry-over from other donors' samples.

The table lists this clone with a count of one. The rearrangement joins TRBV19 to TRBJ2-7, with D possibly called TRBD1 or TRBD2 (5 bases each). CDR3 size: 14 residues. CDR1 and CDR2 from the germline V gene are LNHDA and SQIVND (reference sequence). The V end was cut by 7 bases, the J end by 0 bases, with 13 bases between. DNA for the CDR3: TGTGCCAGTACTCGGGACCCAAGCTCCTACGAGCAGTACTTC. Translation: CASTRDPSSYEQYF.

J is TRBJ2-7 and V is TRBV4-3, with D uncertain. V was pared by 0 bases and J by 6 bases, with 18 bases between. Germline V gives CDR1 LGHNA, CDR2 YSLEER. The length of the CDR3 is 16 residues. In DNA form, the CDR3 reads TGCGCCAGCAGCCAAGATTTGGCAGGATCTGTATCCGAGCAGTACTTC. Translating gives CASSQDLAGSVSEQYF.

The chain couples TRBV7-2 to TRBJ2-7; the D gene is possibly TRBD2 (6 bases). Germline V gene sequence: CDR1 SGHTA, CDR2 FQGNSA. The CDR3 has 13 residues. Trimming stripped 1 base from V and 5 bases from J, with 9 bases between. The CDR3 nucleotides read TGTGCCAGCAGCTTAGTGGCGGGGAACGAGCAGTACTTC. Its protein product is CASSLVAGNEQYF.

The chain links TRBV18 to TRBJ1-1, with D tentatively TRBD1 (6 bases). CDR3 length: 15 residues. Germline V lookup: CDR1 KGHSH, CDR2 LQKENI. V gave up 4 bases and J gave up 3 bases, with 15 bases separating them. The CDR3 is CASSRLGGRDTEAFF. The DNA for the CDR3 is TGTGCCAGCTCACGCTTAGGGGGGCGCGACACTGAAGCTTTCTTT.

The rearrangement uses TRBV15 and TRBJ2-2; D is undetermined. Trimming pared 3 bases from V and 9 bases from J, leaving 8 bases between. Per the germline V gene, CDR1 is LNHNV and CDR2 is YYDKDF (reference sequence). The CDR3 sequence is 12 residues long. DNA for the CDR3: TGTGCCACCAGCAGTTTCCGGCGGGAGCTGTTTTTT. Amino acids: CATSSFRRELFF.

For this clone: Since a much larger clone is just one base distant, this may be a read error. The chain employs TRBV28 and TRBJ1-4, with D possibly matching TRBD1 (6 bases). The CDR3 consists of 14 residues. Germline loops: CDR1 MDHEN, CDR2 SYDVKM. This CDR3 reads CAGSLQGLNEKLFF. The CDR3 bases are TGTGCCGGCAGTCTACAGGGCCTCAATGAAAAACTGTTTTTT.

This clone is termed medium-sized (0.01 to 0.1%). The chain couples TRBV6-1 to TRBJ1-2; D is unclear. The germline CDR1 and CDR2 sequences are MNHNS and SASEGT. This CDR3 has 15 amino acids. V lost 0 bases and J 5 bases, leaving 13 bases between the germline ends. In DNA form, the CDR3 reads TGTGCCAGCAGTGAAGCATCGACCGGCGGGTATGGCTACACCTTC. It encodes CASSEASTGGYGYTF.

This chain connects TRBV18 to TRBJ1-3; possible D gene TRBD1, 6 bases. The germline CDR1 and CDR2 sequences are KGHSH and LQKENI. The V and J ends lost 3 bases and 8 bases respectively, with 14 bases between them. The CDR3 loop spans 14 amino acids. Here the CDR3 reads CASSPRRGADTIYF. DNA of the CDR3: TGTGCCAGCTCACCGCGGAGGGGGGCGGACACCATATATTTT.

The chain recombines TRBV28 with TRBJ2-7, with TRBD2 matching over 14 bases. Germline CDR1 reads MDHEN; CDR2 reads SYDVKM. The junction had 9 bases not matched to a gene; V was cut back by 6 bases and J by 5 bases. The length of the CDR3 is 16 residues. The CDR3 loop reads CASSPTSGRATHEQYF. The CDR3 DNA reads as TGTGCCAGCAGCCCGACTAGCGGGAGGGCCACCCACGAGCAGTACTTC.

CDR3 nucleotides: TGTGCCATCAGTGAGGGTCCTGGAGAGCTGTTTTTT. Its translation is CAISEGPGELFF. The chain uses TRBV10-3 and TRBJ2-2, with D hard to call. V lost 2 bases and J lost 11, with 9 bases in between. Germline-derived CDR1 and CDR2 are ENHRY and SYGVKD. There are 12 residues in the CDR3.

On this clone itself: This sequence is one base from a far larger clone and is likely a read error. V and J are TRBV20-1 and TRBJ2-1; D is perhaps TRBD2 (6 bases). V was shortened by 6 bases and J by 12 bases, with 15 bases between the two germline ends. The CDR3 is 11 residues long. Looked up from germline, CDR1 is DFQATT and CDR2 is SNEGSKA (reference sequence). CDR3: CSAITSSGQFF. The CDR3 nucleotides read TGCAGTGCCATTACTAGCAGTGGGCAGTTCTTC.

This chain connects TRBV25-1 to TRBJ2-3; D is tentatively TRBD1 or TRBD2 (6 bases each). The length of the CDR3 is 15 residues. Germline V gene data show CDR1 as MGHDK and CDR2 as SYGVNS. Trimming removed 8 bases from V and 1 base from J, with 16 bases in between. The CDR3 reads CASSQGGSGTDTQYF. CDR3 sequence (DNA): TGTGCCAGCTCCCAAGGGGGGTCTGGCACAGATACGCAGTATTTT.

The table lists this clone with a few counts. V and J are TRBV19 and TRBJ2-2; 11 bases map to TRBD2. This CDR3 has 14 amino acids. Germline CDR1 is LNHDA and CDR2 is SQIVND (reference sequence). The J segment lost 8 bases and the V segment lost 7 bases, leaving 6 bases of the junction unmatched. The CDR3 spells CASKRTSGLGELFF. CDR3 in DNA: TGTGCCAGTAAAAGGACTAGCGGGTTAGGGGAGCTGTTTTTT. Variable domain in full (rest from reference TRBV19 and TRBJ2-2): DGGITQSPKYLFRKEGQNVTLSCEQNLNHDAMYWYRQDPGQGLRLIYYSQIVNDFQKGDIAEGYSVSREKKESFPLTVTSAQKNPTAFYLCASKRTSGLGELFFGEGSRLTVL.

V and J are TRBV9 and TRBJ2-5; 10 bases agree with TRBD2. The J segment lost 2 bases and the V segment lost 0 bases, leaving 4 bases of the junction unmatched. In germline, CDR1 is SGDLS, CDR2 YYNGEE. The CDR3 covers 16 residues. The chain's CDR3 is CASSVAASGGQETQYF. CDR3 nucleotides: TGTGCCAGCAGCGTAGCGGCTAGCGGGGGTCAAGAGACCCAGTACTTC.

The V gene is TRBV5-6, the J gene TRBJ1-2; 12 nucleotides match TRBD1. With V trimmed by 0 bases and J by 7 bases, 7 bases remained unmatched. This CDR3 is built from 16 residues. Germline loops: CDR1 SGHDT, CDR2 YYEEEE. CDR3 region: CASSLVDRDRGPGYTF. The DNA of the CDR3 is TGTGCCAGCAGCTTGGTGGACCGGGACAGGGGGCCTGGCTACACCTTC.

The chain has TRBV7-9 and TRBJ1-5, with TRBD1 matching 7 bases. The CDR3 loop spans 14 amino acids. The V and J ends lost 2 bases and 4 bases, in that order; junction bases with no gene match: 2. Germline V gene sequence: CDR1 SEHNR, CDR2 FQNEAQ (reference sequence). The CDR3 here is CASSLTGQNQPQHF. The CDR3 DNA follows: TGTGCCAGCAGCTTAACGGGACAGAATCAGCCCCAGCATTTT.